This TCR beta chain comes out of a study of technical replicates of blood from several donors (dated by TCRdb to about 2017). The CDR3 spans 13 residues, from the cysteine through the phenylalanine. The only DNA kept is the CDR3, 39 bases in frame from the first base. V is cut by 1 base and J by 3 bases, and the space between the germline ends is 7 bases. CDR1 GTSNPN and CDR2 SVGIG were looked up in the germline V gene (reference sequence). Points on this clone: Its antigen specificity is not known. Within one base of it there is no much larger clone, and no base qualities were kept.

Receptor libraries were prepared by the immunoSEQ multiplex PCR assay. TCRdb limited this immuneACCESS table to in-frame rearrangements with V and J called. A share of clones is missing; checked studies link under half to unresolved V genes, and the rest is unexplained. For this sample there are tens of thousands of clones; approximately 90% appear just once. The top ten constitute 0.25% of the sample. The receptor comes from a human donor in good health. The V and J segments used are TRBV30 and TRBJ2-1, and perhaps TRBD2 as D gene, on 6 matching bases. Sequencing input: T cells isolated from PBMCs. The DNA sequence is TGTGCCTGGAGTGGGGGGGTCTACAATGAGCAGTTCTTC. Translated, it reads CAWSGGVYNEQFF. The full variable domain, with segments outside the CDR3 supplied by the reference TRBV30 and TRBJ2-1 proteins, appears as SQTIHQWPATLVQPVGSPLSLECTVEGTSNPNLYWYRQAAGRGLQLLFYSVGIGQISSEVPQNLSASRPQDRQFILSSKKLLLSDSGFYLCAWSGGVYNEQFFGPGTRLTVL.